The 19 T cell receptor beta chains given below trace back to one sample, sequenced in a study of blood T cell repertoires in COVID-19. Repertoires were generated with immunoSEQ multiplex PCR, while TCRdb's copy carries only in-frame clones and drops some. The table has tens of thousands of clones, around 80% seen once. Source material: peripheral blood. Receptors were obtained from a man between 65 and 85 years old with acute or convalescent COVID-19.

V and J are TRBV11-2 and TRBJ2-7; D perhaps matches TRBD2 (5 bases). Trimming left V 1 base short and J 12 bases short, with 16 bases between. Germline V gene lookup returns CDR1 SGHAT and CDR2 FQNNGV. The CDR3 is 13 residues long. The CDR3 DNA is TGTGCCAGCAGCTTAGCTCCCGGGGTCCCGCCGTACTTC. Protein: CASSLAPGVPPYF.

V gene TRBV15 combines with J gene TRBJ1-2; 10 positions agree with TRBD1. J gave up 5 bases and V 5 bases, and 8 bases lay outside the gene matches. The length of the CDR3 is 15 residues. CDR1 and CDR2 (germline): LNHNV, YYDKDF (reference sequence). CDR3 sequence reads: CATSARQGASYGYTF. As DNA, the CDR3 is TGTGCCACCAGCGCACGACAGGGGGCGAGTTATGGCTACACCTTC.

The V gene is TRBV12-3 or TRBV12-4, the J gene TRBJ2-7; TRBD2 matches at 8 bases. J lost 4 bases, V lost 4 bases, and 3 bases had no gene match. This CDR3 spans 13 amino acids. CDR3 protein: CASSSTGGYEQYF. CDR3 DNA: TGTGCCAGCAGTTCCACGGGGGGGTACGAGCAGTACTTC.

Here the CDR3 DNA reads TGTGCCAGCCTTTTTTCAGATAATTCACCCCTCCACTTT. The encoded protein is CASLFSDNSPLHF. The chain has TRBV2 and TRBJ1-6; D is ambiguous. V lost 8 bases and J 5 bases, leaving 10 bases between the germline ends. Looked up from germline, CDR1 is SNHLY and CDR2 is FYNNEI. The CDR3 runs 13 residues.

The rearrangement uses TRBV6-5 and TRBJ2-5; 10 nucleotides agree with TRBD2. V trimming: 2 bases; J trimming: 10 bases; junction bases outside the gene matches: 7. Germline V gene lookup returns CDR1 MNHEY and CDR2 SVGAGI. The length of the CDR3 is 14 residues. The CDR3 region is CASSYLAGDLIQYF. The CDR3 region has the DNA TGTGCCAGCAGTTACCTAGCGGGAGATTTGATCCAGTACTTC.

CDR3 sequence reads: CASSPKDSPTGELFF. CDR3 in DNA: TGTGCCAGCTCACCTAAGGACAGTCCCACCGGGGAGCTGTTTTTT. The V gene is TRBV18, the J gene TRBJ2-2; TRBD1 might be the D (6 bases). CDR3 length: 15 amino acids. Trimming took 3 bases from V and 4 from J, leaving 12 bases between them. Germline-derived CDR1 and CDR2 are KGHSH and LQKENI. Based on the CDR3 plus reference TRBV18 and TRBJ2-2, the full variable domain is NAGVMQNPRHLVRRRGQEARLRCSPMKGHSHVYWYRQLPEEGLKFMVYLQKENIIDESGMPKERFSAEFPKEGPSILRIQQVVRGDSAAYFCASSPKDSPTGELFFGEGSRLTVL.

The chain employs TRBV11-2 and TRBJ1-2; 7 bases map to TRBD1. Germline CDR1 and CDR2: SGHAT and FQNNGV. After removal of 4 bases from V and 7 bases from J, the junction contained 12 bases not matched to a gene. The CDR3 is 15 amino acids. Written as DNA, the CDR3 is TGTGCCAGCAGCTCTACAGGGGCGGGTTTCGTTGGCTACACCTTC. Protein product: CASSSTGAGFVGYTF.

The rearrangement joins TRBV28 to TRBJ2-5; 7 bases match TRBD2. Germline CDR1 MDHEN, CDR2 SYDVKM. J gave up 4 bases and V 1 base, and 3 bases lay outside the gene matches. This CDR3 contains 14 residues. CDR3 protein: CASSLYAGAETQYF. CDR3 DNA sequence: TGTGCCAGCAGTTTATACGCGGGAGCAGAGACCCAGTACTTC.

This chain links TRBV5-1 with TRBJ2-2; maybe TRBD1 (6 bases). The CDR3 length is 15 residues. With 0 bases removed from V and 5 bases from J, the gap between germline ends came to 11 bases. Germline CDR1 is SGHRS and CDR2 is YFSETQ. CDR3 nucleotide sequence: TGCGCCAGCAGCTTGGTAGGACAGCGAACCGGGGAGCTGTTTTTT. Residues: CASSLVGQRTGELFF. The full variable domain, with the rest looked up from reference TRBV5-1 and TRBJ2-2, is KAGVTQTPRYLIKTRGQQVTLSCSPISGHRSVSWYQQTPGQGLQFLFEYFSETQRNKGNFPGRFSGRQFSNSRSEMNVSTLELGDSALYLCASSLVGQRTGELFFGEGSRLTVL.

This chain connects TRBV6-6 to TRBJ1-5; TRBD1 agrees at 10 bases. V lost 5 bases to trimming and J lost 11 bases; unmatched junction nucleotides: 12. Germline V gives CDR1 MNHNY, CDR2 SVGAGI (reference sequence). This CDR3 contains 15 residues. CDR3: CASSRSPDRGMAQHF. The CDR3 DNA reads TGTGCCAGCAGTCGATCACCGGACAGGGGGATGGCCCAGCATTTT.

CDR3 in DNA: TGTGCCAGCAGTTCCCTGGGCGGGGGCCGCTCGACCACTGAAGCTTTCTTT. It encodes CASSSLGGGRSTTEAFF. The rearrangement joins TRBV27 to TRBJ1-1; D may be TRBD1 (6 bases). Germline V gene sequence: CDR1 MNHEY, CDR2 SMNVEV (reference sequence). The V end lost 4 bases, the J end lost 4 bases, and 22 bases lay between the germline ends. The CDR3 spans 17 residues.

This clone is deemed large. This chain joins TRBV27 and TRBJ2-7; 14 nucleotides match TRBD2. The CDR3 is made up of 16 amino acids. V lost 5 bases, J lost 5 bases, and 8 bases stayed unmatched. The germline V gene has CDR1 MNHEY and CDR2 SMNVEV (reference sequence). The CDR3 bases are TGTGCCAGCAGTGGGGGACTAGCGGGAGCTGGCGACGAGCAGTACTTC. This codes for CASSGGLAGAGDEQYF.

The chain is built from TRBV27 and TRBJ2-1; D is undetermined. The germline V gene encodes CDR1 MNHEY and CDR2 SMNVEV (reference sequence). The CDR3 is made up of 14 amino acids. Trimming removed 7 bases at V and 0 bases at J, with 10 bases between. The CDR3 protein is CASKGGSSYNEQFF. The CDR3 nucleotides are TGTGCCAGCAAAGGCGGCTCCTCCTACAATGAGCAGTTCTTC.

The rearrangement uses TRBV7-6 and TRBJ1-4; 7 bases are shared with TRBD1. With 5 bases clipped from V and 0 bases from J, the junction kept 15 bases outside the gene matches. There are 19 residues in the CDR3. Germline V lookup: CDR1 SGHVS, CDR2 FNYEAQ. CDR3 in DNA: TGTGCCAGCAGCACTCTGTGGGGGGACAGCTACCCAACTAATGAAAAACTGTTTTTT. This encodes CASSTLWGDSYPTNEKLFF.

Only a few counts were recorded for this clone. This chain uses TRBV7-6 with TRBJ2-5, with 14 bases aligning to TRBD2. Germline CDR1 is SGHVS and CDR2 is FNYEAQ. V trimming: 3 bases; J trimming: 2 bases; junction bases outside the gene matches: 8. The CDR3 runs 18 residues. DNA for the CDR3: TGTGCCAGCAGCTTTGGACTAGCGGGGGGCCCCCTACAAGAGACCCAGTACTTC. Encoded protein: CASSFGLAGGPLQETQYF.

The CDR3 region is CSVDFGTNNEQFF. CDR3 bases: TGCAGCGTGGATTTCGGGACAAACAATGAGCAGTTCTTC. The gene calls are TRBV29-1 and TRBJ2-1; D is perhaps TRBD1 (6 bases). Trimming removed 6 bases at V and 5 bases at J, with 14 bases between. Germline loops: CDR1 SQVTM, CDR2 ANQGSEA. The CDR3 consists of 13 residues.

The chain carries TRBV30 and TRBJ1-2, with D possibly TRBD1 on 5 matching bases. V was pared by 5 bases and J by 8 bases, with 15 bases between. The CDR3 runs 12 residues. Germline loops: CDR1 GTSNPN, CDR2 SVGIG (reference sequence). The CDR3 loop is CAWSRQGDGYTF. CDR3 sequence (DNA): TGTGCCTGGTCTAGGCAGGGTGACGGCTACACCTTC.

The chain links TRBV11-3 to TRBJ2-3; tentative D call: TRBD2 (5 bases). Trimming took 3 bases from V and 3 from J, leaving 7 bases between them. Per germline, CDR1 SGHNT and CDR2 YENEEA. The CDR3 consists of 13 residues. The CDR3: CASSFSGTDTQYF. CDR3 coding DNA: TGTGCCAGCAGCTTTTCGGGGACAGATACGCAGTATTTT.

This rearrangement joins TRBV18 to TRBJ1-1, with 8 positions matching TRBD1. This CDR3 spans 15 amino acids. The V segment lost 3 bases and the J segment 6 bases; nucleotides outside the gene matches: 9. Germline CDR1 reads KGHSH; CDR2 reads LQKENI. CDR3 DNA sequence: TGTGCCAGCTCACCCCAAAGGACAGGGAAACCTGAAGCTTTCTTT. It is translated as CASSPQRTGKPEAFF.